This T cell receptor (beta chain) was identified during a study of cytomegalovirus exposure and HLA in healthy donors. Overall study findings and caveats: TCR clusters originating in the first cohort tended to co-occur in the roughly 130 validation repertoires, according to a later analysis. Through in vitro validation, three CMV-associated chains were shown to be specific for CMV antigens. The classifier, whose performance was assessed in both the original and validation cohorts, reportedly diagnosed cytomegalovirus status with high specificity and sensitivity. The study designated 150 or so TCR beta chains cytomegalovirus-associated.

This clone came up once. Its antigen remains unknown. Per the germline V gene, CDR1 is SGHRS and CDR2 is YFSETQ. The CDR3 covers 14 residues. The V gene lost 4 bases and the J gene lost 4 bases, with 11 bases spanning the gap. Data came from immunoSEQ multiplex PCR; TCRdb stores just in-frame clones and leaves some out. Here the sample spans about 78,000 clones, 95% to 97% being singletons. The chain uses TRBV5-1 and TRBJ1-4, with D hard to call. The sequenced material came from PBMCs. The TCR was taken from a man aged 18 to 30 in good health and CMV-seropositive. CDR3 loop: CASSVGSHNEKLFF. Written as DNA, the CDR3 is TGCGCCAGCAGCGTCGGGTCGCATAATGAAAAACTGTTTTTT.